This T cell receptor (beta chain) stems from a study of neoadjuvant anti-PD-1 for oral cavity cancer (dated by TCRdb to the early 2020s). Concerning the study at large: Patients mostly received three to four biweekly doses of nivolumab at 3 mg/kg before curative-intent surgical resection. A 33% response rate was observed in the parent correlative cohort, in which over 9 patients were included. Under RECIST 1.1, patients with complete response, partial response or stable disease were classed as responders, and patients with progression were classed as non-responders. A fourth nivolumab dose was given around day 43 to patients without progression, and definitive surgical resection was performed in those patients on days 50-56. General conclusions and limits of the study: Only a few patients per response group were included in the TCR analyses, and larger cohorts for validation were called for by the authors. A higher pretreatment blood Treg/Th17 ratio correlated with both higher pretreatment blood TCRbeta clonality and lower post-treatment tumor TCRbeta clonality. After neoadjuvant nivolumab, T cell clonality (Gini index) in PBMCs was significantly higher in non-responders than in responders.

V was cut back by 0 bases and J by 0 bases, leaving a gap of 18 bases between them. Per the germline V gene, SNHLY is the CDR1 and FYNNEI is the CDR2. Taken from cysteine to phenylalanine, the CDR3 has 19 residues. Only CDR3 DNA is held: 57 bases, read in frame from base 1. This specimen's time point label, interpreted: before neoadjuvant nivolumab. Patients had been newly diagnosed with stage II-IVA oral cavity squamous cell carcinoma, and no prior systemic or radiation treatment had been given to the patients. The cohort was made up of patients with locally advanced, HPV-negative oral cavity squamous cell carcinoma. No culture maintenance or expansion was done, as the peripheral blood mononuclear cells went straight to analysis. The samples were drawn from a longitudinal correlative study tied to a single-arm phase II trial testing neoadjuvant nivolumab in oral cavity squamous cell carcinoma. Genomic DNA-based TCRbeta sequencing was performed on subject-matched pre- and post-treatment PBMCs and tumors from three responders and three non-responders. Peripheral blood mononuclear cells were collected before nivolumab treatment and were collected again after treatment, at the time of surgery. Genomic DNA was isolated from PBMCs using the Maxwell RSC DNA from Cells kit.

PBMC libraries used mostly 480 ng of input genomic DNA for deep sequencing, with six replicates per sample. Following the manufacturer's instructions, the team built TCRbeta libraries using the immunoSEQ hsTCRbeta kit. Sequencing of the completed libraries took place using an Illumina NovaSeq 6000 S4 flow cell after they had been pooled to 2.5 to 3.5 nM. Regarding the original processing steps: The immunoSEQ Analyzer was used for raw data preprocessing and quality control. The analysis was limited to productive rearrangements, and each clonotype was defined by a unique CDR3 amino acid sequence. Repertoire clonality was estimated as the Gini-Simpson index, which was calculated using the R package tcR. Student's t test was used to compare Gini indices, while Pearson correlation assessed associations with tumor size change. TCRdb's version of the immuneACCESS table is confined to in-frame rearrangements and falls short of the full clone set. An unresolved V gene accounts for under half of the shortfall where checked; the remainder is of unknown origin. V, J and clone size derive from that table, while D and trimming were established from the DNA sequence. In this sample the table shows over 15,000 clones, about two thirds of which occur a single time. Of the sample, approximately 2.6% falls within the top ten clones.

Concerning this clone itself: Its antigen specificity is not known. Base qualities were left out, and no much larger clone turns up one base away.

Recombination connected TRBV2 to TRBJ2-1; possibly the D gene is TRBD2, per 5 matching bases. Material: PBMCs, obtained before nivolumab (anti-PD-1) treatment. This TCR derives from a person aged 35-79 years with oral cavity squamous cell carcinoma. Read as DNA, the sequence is TGTGCCAGCAGTGAAGCGCGGAGGTGGGGAAAAGTCTCCTACAATGAGCAGTTCTTC. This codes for CASSEARRWGKVSYNEQFF.